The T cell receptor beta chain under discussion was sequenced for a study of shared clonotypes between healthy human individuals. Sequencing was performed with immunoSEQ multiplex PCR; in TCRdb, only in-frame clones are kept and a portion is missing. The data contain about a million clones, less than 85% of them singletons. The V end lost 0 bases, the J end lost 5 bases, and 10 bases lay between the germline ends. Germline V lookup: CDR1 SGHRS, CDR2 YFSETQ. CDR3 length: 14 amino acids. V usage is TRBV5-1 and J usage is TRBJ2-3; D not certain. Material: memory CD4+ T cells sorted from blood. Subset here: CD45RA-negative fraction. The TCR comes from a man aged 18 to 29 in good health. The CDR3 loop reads CASSLASQLDTQYF. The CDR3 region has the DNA TGCGCCAGCAGCTTGGCATCGCAGCTAGATACGCAGTATTTT.